Below, 4 T cell receptor beta chains from the same sample are listed, as sequenced in a study of post-analysis software for immune sequencing data. The study's findings and limits: Patients used about 5 TRBV segments, including TRBV5-6, TRBV5-1 and TRBV20-1, more often than controls.

For these TCRs, the target antigens are not known. cDNA libraries for TCR beta contained unique molecular identifiers. TCRdb itself ran the PCR reads through MiXCR, one entry per CDR3 protein. The table records a few hundred thousand distinct CDR3 sequences, about a third of them present only once. Sequencing input: blood. The receptors stem from a girl under 18 with multiple sclerosis.

V is TRBV6-5 and J is TRBJ2-1; the D gene could be TRBD1 or TRBD2 (6 bases each). Germline V gene data show CDR1 as MNHEY and CDR2 as SVGAGI. The CDR3 has 14 amino acids. Trimming pared 4 bases from V and 8 bases from J, leaving 15 bases between. The CDR3 region is CASSLGLRGDEQFF. Written as DNA, the CDR3 is TGTGCCAGCAGTTTGGGACTCAGGGGCGATGAGCAGTTCTTC.

This rearrangement joins TRBV27 to TRBJ1-2; a weak D match, TRBD1 (5 bases). Germline CDR1 and CDR2: MNHEY and SMNVEV (reference sequence). V was cut by 2 bases and J by 7 bases, with 11 bases left in between. The CDR3 consists of 13 residues. CDR3 coding DNA: TGTGCCAGCAGTTTAGGGGCAGATCTTGGCTACACCTTC. It specifies CASSLGADLGYTF.

The V call is TRBV12-3 or TRBV12-4, the J call TRBJ1-1; D uncertain. Trimming stripped 3 bases from V and 7 bases from J, with 9 bases between. This CDR3 has 12 amino acids. DNA of the CDR3: TGTGCCAGCAGTTTCACCAAAGTTGAAGCTTTCTTT. Residues: CASSFTKVEAFF.

This clonotype has a handful of counts. This chain connects TRBV27 to TRBJ2-1; D not resolved. Germline V gene data show CDR1 as MNHEY and CDR2 as SMNVEV (reference sequence). Trimming pared 7 bases from V and 0 bases from J, leaving 10 bases between. The CDR3 length is 14 residues. The CDR3 loop is CASIGQSSYNEQFF. CDR3 sequence (DNA): TGTGCCAGCATCGGGCAGAGCTCCTACAATGAGCAGTTCTTC.